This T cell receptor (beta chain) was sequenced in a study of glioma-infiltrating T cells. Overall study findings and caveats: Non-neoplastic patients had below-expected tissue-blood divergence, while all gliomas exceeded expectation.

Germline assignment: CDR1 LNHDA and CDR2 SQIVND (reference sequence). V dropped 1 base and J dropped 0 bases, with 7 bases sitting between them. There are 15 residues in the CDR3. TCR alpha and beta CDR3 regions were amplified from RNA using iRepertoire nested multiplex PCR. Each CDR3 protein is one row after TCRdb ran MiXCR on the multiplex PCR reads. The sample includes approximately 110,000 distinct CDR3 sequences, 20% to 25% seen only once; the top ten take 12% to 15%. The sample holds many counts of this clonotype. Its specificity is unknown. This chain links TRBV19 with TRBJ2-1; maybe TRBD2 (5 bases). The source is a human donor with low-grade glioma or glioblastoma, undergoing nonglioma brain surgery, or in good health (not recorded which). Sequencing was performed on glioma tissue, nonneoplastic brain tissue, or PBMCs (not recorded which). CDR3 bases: TGTGCCAGTAGTATAGCGGGAAGCTCCTACAATGAGCAGTTCTTC. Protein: CASSIAGSSYNEQFF.